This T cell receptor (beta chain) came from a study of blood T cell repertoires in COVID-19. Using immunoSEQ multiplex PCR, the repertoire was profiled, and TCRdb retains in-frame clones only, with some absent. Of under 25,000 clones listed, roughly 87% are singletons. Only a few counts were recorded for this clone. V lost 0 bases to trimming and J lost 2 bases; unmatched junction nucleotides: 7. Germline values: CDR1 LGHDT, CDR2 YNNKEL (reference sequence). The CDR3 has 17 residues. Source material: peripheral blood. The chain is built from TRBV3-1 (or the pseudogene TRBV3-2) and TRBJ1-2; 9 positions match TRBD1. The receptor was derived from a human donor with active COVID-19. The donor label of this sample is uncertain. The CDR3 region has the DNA TGTGCCAGCAGCCAAGAGTGGACAGGGGCTTGGAACTATGGCTACACCTTC. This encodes CASSQEWTGAWNYGYTF.